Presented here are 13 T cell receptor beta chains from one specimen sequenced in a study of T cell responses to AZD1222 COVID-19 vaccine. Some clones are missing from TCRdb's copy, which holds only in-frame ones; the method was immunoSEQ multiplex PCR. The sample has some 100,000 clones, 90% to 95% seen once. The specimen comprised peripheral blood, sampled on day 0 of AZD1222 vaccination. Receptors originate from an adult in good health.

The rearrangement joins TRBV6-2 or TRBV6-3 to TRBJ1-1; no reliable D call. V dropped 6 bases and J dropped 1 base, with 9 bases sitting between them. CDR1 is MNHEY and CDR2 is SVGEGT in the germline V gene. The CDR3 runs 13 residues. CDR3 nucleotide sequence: TGTGCCAGCAGCACCAACAGGAACACTGAAGCTTTCTTT. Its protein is CASSTNRNTEAFF.

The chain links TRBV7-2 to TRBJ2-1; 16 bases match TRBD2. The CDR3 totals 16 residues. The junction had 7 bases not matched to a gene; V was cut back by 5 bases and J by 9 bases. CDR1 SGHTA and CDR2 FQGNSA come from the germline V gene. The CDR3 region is CASSLLGLAGGFEQFF. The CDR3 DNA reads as TGTGCCAGCAGCCTCTTGGGACTAGCGGGAGGGTTTGAGCAGTTCTTC.

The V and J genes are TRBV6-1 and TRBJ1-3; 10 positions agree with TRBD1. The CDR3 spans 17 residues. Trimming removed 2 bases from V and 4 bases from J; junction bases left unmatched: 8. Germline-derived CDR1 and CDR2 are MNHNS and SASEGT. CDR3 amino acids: CASSERRDRGRGNTIYF. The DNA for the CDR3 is TGTGCCAGCAGTGAACGCCGGGACAGGGGACGCGGAAACACCATATATTTT.

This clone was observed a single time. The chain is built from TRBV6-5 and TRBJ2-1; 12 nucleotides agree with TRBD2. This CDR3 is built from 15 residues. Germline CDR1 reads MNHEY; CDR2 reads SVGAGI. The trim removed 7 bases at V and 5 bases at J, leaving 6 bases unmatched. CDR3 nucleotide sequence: TGTGCCAGCACCGCCGGGACTAGCGGGCACAATGAGCAGTTCTTC. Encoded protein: CASTAGTSGHNEQFF.

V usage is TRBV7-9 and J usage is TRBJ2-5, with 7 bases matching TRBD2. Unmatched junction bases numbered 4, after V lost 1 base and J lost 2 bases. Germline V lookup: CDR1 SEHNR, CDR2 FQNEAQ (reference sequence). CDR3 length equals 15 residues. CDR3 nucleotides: TGTGCCAGCAGCTTAGTGGGGGGGACTCAAGAGACCCAGTACTTC. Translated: CASSLVGGTQETQYF.

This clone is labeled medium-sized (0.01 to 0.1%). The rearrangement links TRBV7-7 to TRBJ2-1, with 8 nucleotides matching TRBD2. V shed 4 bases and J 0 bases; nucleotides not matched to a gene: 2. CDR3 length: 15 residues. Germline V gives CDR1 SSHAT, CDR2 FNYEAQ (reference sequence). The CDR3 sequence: CASSYGLASYNEQFF. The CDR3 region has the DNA TGTGCCAGCAGCTACGGACTAGCCTCCTACAATGAGCAGTTCTTC.

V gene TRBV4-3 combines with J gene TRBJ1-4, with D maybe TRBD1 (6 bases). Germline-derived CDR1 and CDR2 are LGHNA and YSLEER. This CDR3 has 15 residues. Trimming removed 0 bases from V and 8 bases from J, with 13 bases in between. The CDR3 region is CASSQDLAGAEKLFF. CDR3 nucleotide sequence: TGCGCCAGCAGCCAAGATCTCGCAGGGGCCGAAAAACTGTTTTTT.

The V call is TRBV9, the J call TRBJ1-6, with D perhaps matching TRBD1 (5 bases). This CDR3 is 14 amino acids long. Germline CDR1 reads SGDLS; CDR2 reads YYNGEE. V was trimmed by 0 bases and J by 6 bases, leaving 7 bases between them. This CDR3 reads CASSVGDFNSPLHF. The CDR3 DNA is TGTGCCAGCAGCGTAGGGGACTTTAATTCACCCCTCCACTTT. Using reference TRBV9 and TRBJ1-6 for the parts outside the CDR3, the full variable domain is DSGVTQTPKHLITATGQRVTLRCSPRSGDLSVYWYQQSLDQGLQFLIQYYNGEERAKGNILERFSAQQFPDLHSELNLSSLELGDSALYFCASSVGDFNSPLHFGNGTRLTVT.

The CDR3 DNA is TGTGCCAGCAGCGGGGCCGGACAGGGAAGCTATGGCTACACCTTC. Protein sequence: CASSGAGQGSYGYTF. V gene TRBV5-6 combines with J gene TRBJ1-2; TRBD1 agrees at 8 bases. The CDR3 loop spans 15 amino acids. V dropped 4 bases and J dropped 4; count of bases not matched to a gene: 9. CDR1 is SGHDT and CDR2 is YYEEEE in the germline V gene.

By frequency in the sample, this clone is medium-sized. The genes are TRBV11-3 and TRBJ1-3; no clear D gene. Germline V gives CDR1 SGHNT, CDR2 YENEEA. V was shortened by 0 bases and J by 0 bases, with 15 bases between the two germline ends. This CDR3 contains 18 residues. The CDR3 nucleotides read TGTGCCAGCAGCTTAGATCAAGGCGGATCCTCCTCTGGAAACACCATATATTTT. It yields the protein CASSLDQGGSSSGNTIYF.

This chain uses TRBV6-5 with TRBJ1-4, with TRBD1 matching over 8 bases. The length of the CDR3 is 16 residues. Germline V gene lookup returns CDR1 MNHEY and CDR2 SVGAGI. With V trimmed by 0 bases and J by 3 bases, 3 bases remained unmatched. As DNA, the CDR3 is TGTGCCAGCAGTTACTCCTACAGGGGGGCTAATGAAAAACTGTTTTTT. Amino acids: CASSYSYRGANEKLFF.

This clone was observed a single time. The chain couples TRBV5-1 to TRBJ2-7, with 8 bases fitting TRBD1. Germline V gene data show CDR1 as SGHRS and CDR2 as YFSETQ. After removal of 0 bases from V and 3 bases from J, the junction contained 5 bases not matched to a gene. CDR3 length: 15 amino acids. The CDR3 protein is CASSLEAGGFYEQYF. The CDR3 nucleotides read TGCGCCAGCAGCTTGGAGGCAGGGGGCTTCTACGAGCAGTACTTC.

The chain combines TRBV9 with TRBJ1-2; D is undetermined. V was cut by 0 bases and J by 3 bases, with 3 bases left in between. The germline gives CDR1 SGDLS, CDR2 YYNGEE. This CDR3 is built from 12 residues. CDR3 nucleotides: TGTGCCAGCAGCGTAGAGGACTATGGCTACACCTTC. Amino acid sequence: CASSVEDYGYTF.